The next 31 T cell receptor beta chains were all read from a single sample in a study of CD8+CD57+ T cells in acquired aplastic anemia. TCR beta VDJ and CDR3 profiling used genomic DNA as template. MiXCR was run by TCRdb on the reads, yielding one entry per CDR3 protein. This sample has approximately 220,000 distinct CDR3 sequences, with roughly half found just once. Patients chosen for sequencing had CD8+CD57+ cells that had expanded, as shown by flow cytometry. The source material was sorted CD4+, CD8+, or CD8+CD57+ T cells (not recorded which) from PBMCs. These receptors all stem from a human donor with aplastic anemia.

J is TRBJ2-5 and V is TRBV15; 8 nucleotides match TRBD1. V shed 4 bases and J 5 bases; nucleotides not matched to a gene: 12. Germline CDR1 and CDR2: LNHNV and YYDKDF (reference sequence). The CDR3 loop spans 16 amino acids. DNA for the CDR3: TGTGCCACCAGCACCAAGCGACAGGGGAGCGGCGAGACCCAGTACTTC. Translating it yields CATSTKRQGSGETQYF.

This clonotype was seen ten or more times. The J gene is TRBJ2-1, the V gene TRBV20-1; a possible D gene is TRBD2 (5 bases). The CDR3 extends over 14 amino acids. V was trimmed by 6 bases and J by 0 bases, leaving 12 bases between them. Germline V gives CDR1 DFQATT, CDR2 SNEGSKA (reference sequence). Here the CDR3 reads CSAEDSSSYNEQFF. As DNA, the CDR3 is TGCAGTGCCGAGGACTCGAGCTCCTACAATGAGCAGTTCTTC.

The chain couples TRBV7-9 to TRBJ2-7; 7 nucleotides align to TRBD2. Germline-derived CDR1 and CDR2 are SEHNR and FQNEAQ (reference sequence). This CDR3 spans 13 amino acids. J lost 4 bases, V lost 2 bases, and 2 bases had no gene match. The CDR3 sequence is CASSLKAGYEQYF. CDR3 DNA sequence: TGTGCCAGCAGCTTAAAAGCGGGGTACGAGCAGTACTTC. The variable domain in full, completed from reference TRBV7-9 and TRBJ2-7, reads DTGVSQNPRHKITKRGQNVTFRCDPISEHNRLYWYRQTLGQGPEFLTYFQNEAQLEKSRLLSDRFSAERPKGSFSTLEIQRTEQGDSAMYLCASSLKAGYEQYFGPGTRLTVT.

This clonotype occurred many times. The rearrangement links TRBV2 to TRBJ1-2, with 11 bases identical to TRBD1. Trimming cost V 7 bases and J 6 bases; bases outside gene matches: 7. There are 14 residues in the CDR3. Germline V CDR1 and CDR2: SNHLY, FYNNEI. DNA for the CDR3: TGTGCCAGCATTGATGGACAGGGGGCTAATGGCTACACCTTC. As protein: CASIDGQGANGYTF.

The CDR3 coding sequence is TGTGCCAGCAGCCCCTCCCGGGTCCTAGCGGGCGGGGAGCTGTTTTTT. Protein sequence: CASSPSRVLAGGELFF. The rearrangement uses TRBV7-7 and TRBJ2-2; TRBD2 aligns across 8 bases. The junction had 12 bases not matched to a gene; V was cut back by 5 bases and J by 7 bases. CDR3 length equals 16 residues. The germline V gene has CDR1 SSHAT and CDR2 FNYEAQ (reference sequence).

Ten or more counts support this clonotype. V usage is TRBV20-1 and J usage is TRBJ2-1, with TRBD2 matching 7 bases. Germline V gives CDR1 DFQATT, CDR2 SNEGSKA (reference sequence). The V gene end was trimmed by 5 bases and the J gene end by 5 bases; junction bases not matched to a gene: 12. This CDR3 region has 15 residues. This CDR3 reads CSASLWEGRDNEQFF. The CDR3 nucleotides are TGCAGTGCTTCACTATGGGAGGGCCGGGACAATGAGCAGTTCTTC.

This chain uses TRBV2 with TRBJ2-3; the D gene is possibly TRBD1 (6 bases). Trimming removed 0 bases from V and 2 bases from J, with 12 bases in between. Germline V lookup: CDR1 SNHLY, CDR2 FYNNEI. The CDR3 length is 16 residues. This CDR3 is CASSEAEQGITDTQYF. The DNA of the CDR3 is TGTGCCAGCAGTGAAGCGGAACAGGGAATCACAGATACGCAGTATTTT.

V is TRBV30 and J is TRBJ1-1; D ambiguous. V dropped 5 bases and J dropped 10 bases, with 14 bases sitting between them. The CDR3 is 11 amino acids. Germline V lookup: CDR1 GTSNPN, CDR2 SVGIG (reference sequence). CDR3 nucleotides: TGTGCCTGGGTACAACTTGATGGAGCTTTCTTT. Protein sequence: CAWVQLDGAFF.

This clonotype was seen many times. V gene TRBV6-4 combines with J gene TRBJ2-1; D is possibly TRBD2 (5 bases). There are 15 residues in the CDR3. The V gene's germline CDR1 is MRHNA and CDR2 SNTAGT. V gave up 3 bases and J gave up 8 bases, with 17 bases separating them. CDR3: CASSERAAGPHEQFF. DNA of the CDR3: TGTGCCAGCAGTGAAAGAGCGGCAGGACCCCATGAGCAGTTCTTC.

This chain connects TRBV7-3 to TRBJ1-1, with D maybe TRBD1 (5 bases). Looked up from germline, CDR1 is SGHTA and CDR2 is FQGTGA. Trimming pared 5 bases from V and 5 bases from J, leaving 21 bases between. CDR3 length: 16 amino acids. CDR3 DNA sequence: TGTGCCAGCAGCCCGGGAGGGGCTGATCTAGATACTGAAGCTTTCTTT. Encoded protein: CASSPGGADLDTEAFF.

The genes are TRBV29-1 and TRBJ2-5; possibly TRBD1 or TRBD2 for D (5 bases each). The CDR3 totals 11 residues. Per the germline V gene, CDR1 is SQVTM and CDR2 is ANQGSEA. V lost 4 bases and J 5 bases, leaving 8 bases between the germline ends. The CDR3 sequence is CSVVGTETQYF. CDR3 sequence (DNA): TGCAGCGTTGTAGGGACCGAGACCCAGTACTTC.

A word on this clonotype: Germline and junction disagree at one end, which may indicate a read error. The chain links TRBV20-1 to TRBJ2-7; 11 bases line up with TRBD2. This CDR3 is built from 15 residues. Germline loops: CDR1 DFQATT, CDR2 SNEGSKA (reference sequence). CDR3 region: CGARSGGAGDYEQYF. The CDR3, as DNA: TGCGGTGCTCGTAGCGGGGGGGCAGGAGACTACGAGCAGTACTTC.

This clonotype showed up many times. The chain is built from TRBV7-2 and TRBJ2-7; D gene unclear. This CDR3 is 12 amino acids long. V was trimmed by 3 bases and J by 4 bases, leaving 7 bases between them. The V gene's germline CDR1 is SGHTA and CDR2 FQGNSA. The CDR3 coding sequence is TGTGCCAGCAGCTTTCTCCCTTACGAGCAGTACTTC. Protein sequence: CASSFLPYEQYF.

In this sample, this clonotype turned up a few times. A single base separates this from a much larger clone, so it may be a read error. This chain connects TRBV7-2 to TRBJ2-7; D not resolved. Trimming left V 5 bases short and J 10 bases short, with 3 bases between. Germline V gene sequence: CDR1 SGHTA, CDR2 FQGNSA. The length of the CDR3 is 8 residues. Here the CDR3 DNA reads TGTGCCAGCAGCCCCCAGTACTTC. Residues: CASSPQYF.

This clonotype appeared a few times. This rearrangement joins TRBV12-3 or TRBV12-4 to TRBJ2-7, with D perhaps TRBD1 (6 bases). Trimming took 3 bases from V and 5 from J, leaving 14 bases between them. There are 14 residues in the CDR3. CDR3 residues: CASSLGTGINEQYF. The CDR3 DNA follows: TGTGCCAGCAGTTTGGGTACAGGGATCAACGAGCAGTACTTC.

This chain joins TRBV6-1 and TRBJ1-2; D is uncertain. Per germline, CDR1 MNHNS and CDR2 SASEGT. The CDR3 contains 15 residues. Deletions cut 6 bases from V and 1 base from J, with 15 bases between. The CDR3 reads CASSKAGEGNYGYTF. In DNA, the CDR3 is TGTGCCAGCAGCAAGGCGGGAGAGGGTAACTATGGCTACACCTTC.

As concerns this clonotype: No conserved phenylalanine or tryptophan is present at the end of the CDR3, so a read error is the likely explanation. This chain joins TRBV7-9 and TRBJ2-7; D may be TRBD1 or TRBD2 (5 bases each). From germline, CDR1 is SEHNR and CDR2 FQNEAQ (reference sequence). The CDR3 consists of 18 residues. V shed 5 bases and J shed 1 base, with 24 bases lying between them. The CDR3 DNA follows: TGTGCCAGCAGCGTTGAAAAACCCACCGAGGGGATTTCCTACGAGCAGTACCTC. Residues: CASSVEKPTEGISYEQYL.

The chain is built from TRBV2 and TRBJ1-2; D might be TRBD1 (6 bases). Trimming removed 8 bases at V and 5 bases at J, with 15 bases between. CDR3 length: 13 amino acids. Germline CDR1 and CDR2: SNHLY and FYNNEI. DNA of the CDR3: TGTGCCAGCTTCCCAGGGGAGGGGTATGGCTACACCTTC. Protein sequence: CASFPGEGYGYTF.

The J gene is TRBJ2-3, the V gene TRBV29-1; TRBD2 matches 7 bases. In germline, CDR1 is SQVTM, CDR2 ANQGSEA. The V gene end was trimmed by 4 bases and the J gene end by 2 bases; junction bases not matched to a gene: 9. This CDR3 spans 15 amino acids. The CDR3 nucleotides are TGCAGCGTTGGCCTCAGCGGGGCAGCCACAGATACGCAGTATTTT. Translation gives CSVGLSGAATDTQYF.

This clonotype was observed a few times. V gene TRBV15 combines with J gene TRBJ1-2; no firm D call. There are 11 residues in the CDR3. Germline CDR1 and CDR2: LNHNV and YYDKDF (reference sequence). The V end lost 5 bases, the J end lost 2 bases, and 3 bases lay between the germline ends. The CDR3, as DNA: TGTGCCACCAGCGACAACTATGGCTACACCTTC. Its translation: CATSDNYGYTF.

The rearrangement uses TRBV20-1 and TRBJ2-5; TRBD2 is a possible D gene (5 bases). Deletions cut 3 bases from V and 5 bases from J, with 10 bases between. This CDR3 is 12 amino acids long. CDR1 and CDR2 from the germline V gene are DFQATT and SNEGSKA (reference sequence). The CDR3 loop is CSASVGEETQYF. CDR3 DNA: TGCAGTGCTAGTGTGGGAGAGGAGACCCAGTACTTC.

The chain employs TRBV24-1 and TRBJ2-3; 8 nucleotides agree with TRBD2. Per the germline V gene, CDR1 is KGHDR and CDR2 is SFDVKD. J was trimmed by 2 bases and V by 5 bases; bases with no gene match: 5. The length of the CDR3 is 15 residues. The chain's CDR3 is CATSAAGGYTDTQYF. The CDR3 DNA is TGTGCCACCAGTGCGGCGGGAGGCTACACAGATACGCAGTATTTT.

The chain recombines TRBV19 with TRBJ2-3; D remains ambiguous. Germline CDR1 reads LNHDA; CDR2 reads SQIVND (reference sequence). CDR3 length: 13 residues. V shed 7 bases and J shed 2 bases, with 10 bases lying between them. The CDR3 loop is CASTEISTDTQYF. In nucleotides, the CDR3 is TGTGCCAGTACTGAGATCTCCACAGATACGCAGTATTTT. The complete variable domain, with remaining parts taken from reference TRBV19 and TRBJ2-3, reads DGGITQSPKYLFRKEGQNVTLSCEQNLNHDAMYWYRQDPGQGLRLIYYSQIVNDFQKGDIAEGYSVSREKKESFPLTVTSAQKNPTAFYLCASTEISTDTQYFGPGTRLTVL.

This clonotype appeared many times. The chain is built from TRBV7-9 and TRBJ1-1, with D possibly being TRBD1 (5 bases). The CDR3 is 14 amino acids. Trimming pared 5 bases from V and 2 bases from J, leaving 12 bases between. The germline CDR1 and CDR2 sequences are SEHNR and FQNEAQ (reference sequence). The CDR3 is CASSPGGINTEAFF. The CDR3 DNA sequence: TGTGCCAGCAGCCCCGGGGGGATTAACACTGAAGCTTTCTTT.

This clonotype occurred once. The genes are TRBV20-1 and TRBJ2-7, with D possibly matching TRBD2 (7 bases). With 4 bases removed from V and 3 bases from J, the gap between germline ends came to 22 bases. The CDR3 is 16 residues long. CDR1 and CDR2 from the germline V gene are DFQATT and SNEGSKA (reference sequence). This CDR3 is CSATAGGRGALYEQYF. CDR3 nucleotide sequence: TGCAGTGCTACCGCAGGTGGCCGGGGGGCCCTCTACGAGCAGTACTTC.

This clonotype was recorded many times. The chain joins TRBV2 to TRBJ2-7, with a weak D call TRBD1 (5 bases). The CDR3 runs 15 residues. Germline CDR1 is SNHLY and CDR2 is FYNNEI. Between the trimmed V and J ends, which lost 10 bases and 2 bases, there was a span of 21 bases. The CDR3 sequence: CANLGPTSYTYEQYF. The CDR3 region has the DNA TGTGCCAACTTGGGGCCAACTTCTTACACCTACGAGCAGTACTTC.

The genes are TRBV4-3 and TRBJ1-1; 8 bases line up with TRBD1. Germline V gives CDR1 LGHNA, CDR2 YSLEER. Losses at the gene ends were 1 base for V and 11 bases for J; bases not matched to a gene: 9. The CDR3 is 14 residues long. DNA of the CDR3: TGCGCCAGCAGCCAAGGGACAGGGATGCCCGGTGCTTTCTTT. Protein: CASSQGTGMPGAFF.

The chain combines TRBV9 with TRBJ1-1; maybe TRBD1 (6 bases). The V gene lost 2 bases and the J gene lost 0 bases, with 17 bases spanning the gap. The CDR3 totals 17 residues. Germline V gives CDR1 SGDLS, CDR2 YYNGEE. CDR3 region: CASSVVGRGEMNTEAFF. The CDR3 DNA is TGTGCCAGCAGCGTGGTGGGCAGGGGCGAGATGAACACTGAAGCTTTCTTT.

The chain combines TRBV15 with TRBJ2-7; tentative D call: TRBD1 (7 bases). The CDR3 sequence is 16 residues long. CDR1 and CDR2 from the germline V gene are LNHNV and YYDKDF (reference sequence). V was pared by 0 bases and J by 9 bases, with 21 bases between. Here the CDR3 DNA reads TGTGCCACCAGCAGAGATCGATCGGCGGGCAGGGGGGCGCAGTACTTC. This gives the protein CATSRDRSAGRGAQYF.

This clonotype was observed at least ten times. V gene TRBV20-1 combines with J gene TRBJ1-4; the match to TRBD1 covers 9 bases. Germline V gene sequence: CDR1 DFQATT, CDR2 SNEGSKA (reference sequence). CDR3 length: 17 amino acids. V was pared by 4 bases and J by 1 base, with 10 bases of the junction left unmatched. DNA of the CDR3: TGCAGTGCTAACGACAGGGGGTCTTCCCTAACTAATGAAAAACTGTTTTTT. Its translation: CSANDRGSSLTNEKLFF.

Points on this clonotype: The junction departs from germline at one end; a sequencing error may be responsible. The chain links TRBV19 to TRBJ1-5; 7 bases are a match to TRBD1. Germline assignment: CDR1 LNHDA and CDR2 SQIVND (reference sequence). The CDR3 sequence is 15 residues long. The CDR3 DNA reads as TGTGCCGGTAGTGTTCGACAGGGCAGCAATCAGCCCCAGCATTTT. It codes for CAGSVRQGSNQPQHF. Full variable domain (outside the CDR3, taken from reference TRBV19 and TRBJ1-5): DGGITQSPKYLFRKEGQNVTLSCEQNLNHDAMYWYRQDPGQGLRLIYYSQIVNDFQKGDIAEGYSVSREKKESFPLTVTSAQKNPTAFYLCAGSVRQGSNQPQHFGDGTRLSIL.